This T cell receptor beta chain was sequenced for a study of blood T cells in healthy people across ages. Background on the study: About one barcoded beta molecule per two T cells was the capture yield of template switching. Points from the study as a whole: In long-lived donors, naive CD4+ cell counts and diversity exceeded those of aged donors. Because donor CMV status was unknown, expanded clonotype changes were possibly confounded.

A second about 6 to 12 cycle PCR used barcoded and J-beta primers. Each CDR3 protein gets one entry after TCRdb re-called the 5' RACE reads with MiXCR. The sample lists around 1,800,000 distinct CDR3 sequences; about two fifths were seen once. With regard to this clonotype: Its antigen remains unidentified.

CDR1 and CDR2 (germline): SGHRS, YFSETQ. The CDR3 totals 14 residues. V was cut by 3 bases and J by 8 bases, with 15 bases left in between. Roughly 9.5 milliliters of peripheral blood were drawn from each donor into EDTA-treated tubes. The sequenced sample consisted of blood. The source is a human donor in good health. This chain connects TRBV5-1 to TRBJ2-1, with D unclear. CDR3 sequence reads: CASSSGLGKHEQFF. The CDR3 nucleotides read TGCGCCAGCAGCTCCGGGTTGGGGAAGCATGAGCAGTTCTTC.